What follows is one T cell receptor (beta chain) and its context. Its antigen is as yet unknown. Germline loops: CDR1 MNHNS, CDR2 SASEGT. With 7 bases clipped from V and 6 bases from J, the junction kept 9 bases outside the gene matches. This CDR3 contains 15 residues. The PCR had 60 Vbeta and 13 Jbeta primers. Sequencing used immunoSEQ multiplex PCR; TCRdb keeps in-frame clones, though not all of them. This listing includes roughly 79,000 clones. These data come from a study of cytomegalovirus exposure and HLA in healthy donors. The study, taken as a whole, reports: Immune exposure data for these donors was limited to CMV serostatus.

The chain recombines TRBV6-1 with TRBJ2-4; 10 bases align to TRBD1. The TCR comes from a young man in good health and CMV-seronegative. Sequencing was performed on PBMCs. DNA of the CDR3: TGTGCCAGCAACGGACAGGGGGAAGGTAGAAACATTCAGTACTTC. The encoded protein is CASNGQGEGRNIQYF.